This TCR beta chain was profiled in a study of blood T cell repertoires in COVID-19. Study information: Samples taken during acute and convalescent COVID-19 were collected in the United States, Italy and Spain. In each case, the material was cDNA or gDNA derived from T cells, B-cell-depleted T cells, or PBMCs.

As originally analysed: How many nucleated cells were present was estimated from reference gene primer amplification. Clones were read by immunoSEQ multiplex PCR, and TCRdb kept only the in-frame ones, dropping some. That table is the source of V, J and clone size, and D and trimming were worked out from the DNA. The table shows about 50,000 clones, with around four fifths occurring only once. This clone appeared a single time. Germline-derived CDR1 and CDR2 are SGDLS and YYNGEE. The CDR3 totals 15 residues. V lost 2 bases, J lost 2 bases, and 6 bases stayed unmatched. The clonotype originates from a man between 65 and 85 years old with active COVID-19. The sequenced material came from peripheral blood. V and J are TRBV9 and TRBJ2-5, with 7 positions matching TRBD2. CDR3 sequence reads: CASSVSPREQETQYF. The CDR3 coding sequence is TGTGCCAGCAGCGTTTCCCCGCGGGAGCAAGAGACCCAGTACTTC. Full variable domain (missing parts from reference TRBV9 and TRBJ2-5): DSGVTQTPKHLITATGQRVTLRCSPRSGDLSVYWYQQSLDQGLQFLIQYYNGEERAKGNILERFSAQQFPDLHSELNLSSLELGDSALYFCASSVSPREQETQYFGPGTRLLVL.